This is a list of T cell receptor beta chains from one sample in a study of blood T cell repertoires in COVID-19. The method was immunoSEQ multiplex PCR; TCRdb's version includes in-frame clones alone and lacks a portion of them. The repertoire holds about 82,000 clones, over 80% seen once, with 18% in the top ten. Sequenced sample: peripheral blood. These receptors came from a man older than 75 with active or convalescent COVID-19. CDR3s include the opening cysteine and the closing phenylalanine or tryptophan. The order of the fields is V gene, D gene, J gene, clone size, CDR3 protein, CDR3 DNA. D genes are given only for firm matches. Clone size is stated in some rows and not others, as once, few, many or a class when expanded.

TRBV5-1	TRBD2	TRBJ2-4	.	CASSSGTSGLAKNIQYF	TGCGCCAGCAGCTCTGGGACTAGCGGACTAGCCAAAAACATTCAGTACTTC
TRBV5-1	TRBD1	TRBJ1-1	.	CASSPNVGTANTEAFF	TGCGCCAGCAGCCCTAACGTTGGGACAGCGAACACTGAAGCTTTCTTT
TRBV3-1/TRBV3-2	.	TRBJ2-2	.	CASSQDRLSTGELFF	TGTGCCAGCAGCCAAGATAGACTCAGCACCGGGGAGCTGTTTTTT
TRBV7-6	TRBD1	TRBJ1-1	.	CASSARQGNLNTEAFF	TGTGCCAGCAGCGCCCGACAGGGCAATCTAAACACTGAAGCTTTCTTT
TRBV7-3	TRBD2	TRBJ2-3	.	CASSSTSADTQYF	TGTGCCAGCAGCAGCACTAGCGCCGATACGCAGTATTTT
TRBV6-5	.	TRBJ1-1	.	CASNQWGLEAFF	TGTGCCAGCAACCAATGGGGGCTTGAAGCTTTCTTT
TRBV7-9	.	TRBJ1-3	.	CASSLGTGSGNTIYF	TGTGCCAGCAGCTTAGGTACAGGCTCTGGAAACACCATATATTTT
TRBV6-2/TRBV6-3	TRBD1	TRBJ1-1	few	CASSYGDRETEAFF	TGTGCCAGCAGTTACGGGGACAGGGAGACTGAAGCTTTCTTT
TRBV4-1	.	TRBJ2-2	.	CASSSPIRQANTGELFF	TGCGCCAGCAGCTCACCGATACGCCAGGCGAACACCGGGGAGCTGTTTTTT
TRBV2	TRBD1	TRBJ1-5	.	CASDRDGSNQPQHF	TGTGCCAGTGACAGGGACGGTAGCAATCAGCCCCAGCATTTT
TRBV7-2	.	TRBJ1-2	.	CASSHRRQAPIGYTF	TGTGCCAGCAGCCATCGTCGACAGGCGCCTATTGGCTACACCTTC
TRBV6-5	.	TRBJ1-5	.	CASSYLAGRQPQHF	TGTGCCAGCAGTTACCTGGCAGGGAGGCAGCCCCAGCATTTT
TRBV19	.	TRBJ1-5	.	CASSTGERHQPQHF	TGTGCCAGTAGTACAGGGGAACGGCATCAGCCCCAGCATTTT
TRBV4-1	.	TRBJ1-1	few	CASSQGRGGLNTEAFF	TGCGCCAGCAGCCAGGGACGGGGGGGGCTGAACACTGAAGCTTTCTTT